These 25 T cell receptor beta chains were all obtained from the same sample, sequenced in a study of a mutant IDH1 vaccine in newly diagnosed glioma. These receptors' targets are unknown. Time point specified: week 11, during vaccination. The study gave 300 ug of mutant IDH1 20-mer peptide per vaccine dose, with topical imiquimod. Repertoires were generated with immunoSEQ multiplex PCR, while TCRdb's copy carries only in-frame clones and drops some. The sample has tens of thousands of clones, about 88% seen once. Sequenced here: PBMCs, sampled from a glioma patient whose treatment included an IDH1 peptide vaccine. The receptors shown here come from a woman in her fifties or sixties with glioma.

The chain combines TRBV14 with TRBJ2-7, with D uncertain. Germline CDR1 reads SGHDN; CDR2 reads FVKESK. CDR3 length equals 14 residues. The V end lost 1 base, the J end lost 12 bases, and 19 bases lay between the germline ends. The CDR3 region is CASSQGGHLATTYF. Here the CDR3 DNA reads TGTGCCAGCAGCCAAGGTGGGCATCTGGCGACCACGTACTTC.

The chain joins TRBV4-1 to TRBJ2-7; D is possibly TRBD2 (6 bases). The V gene lost 0 bases and the J gene lost 3 bases, with 21 bases spanning the gap. Germline assignment: CDR1 MGHRA and CDR2 YSYEKL. This CDR3 is built from 18 residues. The CDR3 DNA reads as TGCGCCAGCAGCCAAGACCCTAAGGGGACTTTCAAGAACTACGAGCAGTACTTC. Translation: CASSQDPKGTFKNYEQYF.

A note on this clone: A read error may be the cause here, since a much bigger clone is one base away. Other DNA variants within this sample encode the same CDR3. The chain combines TRBV6-4 with TRBJ1-1, with a weak D call TRBD1 (5 bases). Trimming took 5 bases from V and 0 from J, leaving 10 bases between them. Looked up from germline, CDR1 is MRHNA and CDR2 is SNTAGT. The CDR3 is made up of 14 amino acids. CDR3 residues: CASSPGGVNTEAFF. Here the CDR3 DNA reads TGTGCCAGCAGTCCCGGGGGAGTGAACACTGAAGCTTTCTTT.

The chain recombines TRBV4-1 with TRBJ2-1; 7 positions match TRBD2. CDR1 and CDR2 from the germline V gene are MGHRA and YSYEKL. CDR3 length: 16 amino acids. V was clipped by 4 bases and J by 4 bases; unmatched bases: 10. The CDR3 DNA reads as TGCGCCAGCAGCCGGAACCTAGCGGAGACATACAATGAGCAGTTCTTC. Protein: CASSRNLAETYNEQFF.

This chain uses TRBV28 with TRBJ1-4; 9 bases are a match to TRBD1. Germline CDR1 reads MDHEN; CDR2 reads SYDVKM. Trimming cost V 8 bases and J 0 bases; bases outside gene matches: 7. CDR3 size: 16 residues. CDR3 residues: CASQGTGSATNEKLFF. In DNA form, the CDR3 reads TGTGCCAGCCAAGGGACAGGGTCTGCAACTAATGAAAAACTGTTTTTT. The complete variable domain, with remaining parts taken from reference TRBV28 and TRBJ1-4, reads DVKVTQSSRYLVKRTGEKVFLECVQDMDHENMFWYRQDPGLGLRLIYFSYDVKMKEKGDIPEGYSVSREKKERFSLILESASTNQTSMYLCASQGTGSATNEKLFFGSGTQLSVL.

A note on this clone: At one boundary the junction diverges from the germline segment, which might be a read error. The chain joins TRBV27 to TRBJ2-2, with 7 bases matching TRBD1. Germline CDR1 reads MNHEY; CDR2 reads SMNVEV (reference sequence). This CDR3 has 16 amino acids. CDR3 sequence reads: CASRQDRVTKTGELFF. The DNA for the CDR3 is TGTGCCAGCAGACAAGACAGGGTAACGAAGACCGGGGAGCTGTTTTTT.

The chain recombines TRBV7-2 with TRBJ1-1; TRBD1 agrees at 7 bases. Germline CDR1 and CDR2: SGHTA and FQGNSA. The junction had 9 bases not matched to a gene; V was cut back by 0 bases and J by 11 bases. CDR3 size: 14 residues. CDR3 DNA: TGTGCCAGCAGCTTAGCGGGGACAGCTCGTGGCGCTTTCTTT. This gives the protein CASSLAGTARGAFF. Full variable domain (rest looked up from reference TRBV7-2 and TRBJ1-1): GAGVSQSPSNKVTEKGKDVELRCDPISGHTALYWYRQSLGQGLEFLIYFQGNSAPDKSGLPSDRFSAERTGGSVSTLTIQRTQQEDSAVYLCASSLAGTARGAFFGQGTRLTVV.

The chain uses TRBV29-1 and TRBJ2-3, with TRBD1 identical over 7 bases. V lost 4 bases and J lost 4; bases outside the gene matches: 11. Per germline, CDR1 SQVTM and CDR2 ANQGSEA. CDR3 length: 15 amino acids. The CDR3 sequence is CSVVGTRQGADTQYF. CDR3 DNA: TGCAGCGTTGTAGGCACACGACAGGGAGCAGATACGCAGTATTTT.

The sample holds a few counts of this clone. The chain employs TRBV9 and TRBJ2-1, with D perhaps being TRBD1 or TRBD2 (5 bases each). The CDR3 has 14 amino acids. Trimming took 0 bases from V and 10 from J, leaving 14 bases between them. CDR1 and CDR2 from the germline V gene are SGDLS and YYNGEE. The CDR3 protein is CASSVGDGDSEQFF. The CDR3 bases are TGTGCCAGCAGCGTAGGGGACGGGGATTCGGAGCAGTTCTTC.

The chain has TRBV18 and TRBJ2-7; D remains ambiguous. The V end was cut by 3 bases, the J end by 6 bases, with 9 bases between. The CDR3 consists of 12 residues. Per germline, CDR1 KGHSH and CDR2 LQKENI. The CDR3 nucleotides are TGTGCCAGCTCACCCGCCTCACTCGAGCAGTACTTC. Translating gives CASSPASLEQYF.

This clone was seen a handful of times. This chain uses TRBV6-1 with TRBJ1-2; 10 bases agree with TRBD1. The CDR3 length is 15 residues. CDR1 MNHNS and CDR2 SASEGT come from the germline V gene. V lost 1 base and J lost 2; bases outside the gene matches: 1. The CDR3 bases are TGTGCCAGCAGTGAAGGGACAGGGGGAAACTATGGCTACACCTTC. Amino acid sequence: CASSEGTGGNYGYTF.

This chain links TRBV19 with TRBJ1-2; tentative D call: TRBD1 (5 bases). CDR3 length: 13 amino acids. Germline CDR1 LNHDA, CDR2 SQIVND (reference sequence). Trimming removed 5 bases at V and 8 bases at J, with 15 bases between. CDR3 loop: CASSQELGDGYTF. As DNA, the CDR3 is TGTGCCAGTAGTCAAGAGTTGGGGGACGGCTACACCTTC.

This clone was counted a few times. This rearrangement joins TRBV4-1 to TRBJ2-7, with a weak D call TRBD1 (8 bases). From germline, CDR1 is MGHRA and CDR2 YSYEKL. V was shortened by 0 bases and J by 2 bases, with 17 bases between the two germline ends. The length of the CDR3 is 17 residues. CDR3 sequence: CASSQEGQGGGPYEQYF. The CDR3 DNA reads as TGCGCCAGCAGCCAAGAAGGACAGGGAGGGGGCCCCTACGAGCAGTACTTC.

The genes are TRBV4-1 and TRBJ2-1; 12 bases map to TRBD1. From germline, CDR1 is MGHRA and CDR2 YSYEKL. CDR3 length: 17 amino acids. Germline trimming cut 2 bases from V and 9 bases from J; bases unmatched to any gene: 11. CDR3 sequence (DNA): TGCGCCAGCAGCCAAACCGGGACAGGGGGCCGGGCTGGTGAGCAGTTCTTC. This codes for CASSQTGTGGRAGEQFF.

The genes are TRBV5-1 and TRBJ1-4; 7 bases line up with TRBD1. V was clipped by 5 bases and J by 5 bases; unmatched bases: 6. The germline V gene encodes CDR1 SGHRS and CDR2 YFSETQ. CDR3 size: 14 residues. CDR3 nucleotide sequence: TGCGCCAGCAGTTCCGGGACAGCGAATGAAAAACTGTTTTTT. This gives the protein CASSSGTANEKLFF.

The CDR3 nucleotides are TGTGCCAGCAGCCTGGTCACAGGGTTCGGGGGCTACACCTTC. Its translation is CASSLVTGFGGYTF. The chain has TRBV7-9 and TRBJ1-2; maybe TRBD1 (6 bases). V lost 5 bases and J lost 8, with 18 bases in between. This CDR3 is built from 14 residues. Germline lookup yields CDR1 SEHNR and CDR2 FQNEAQ (reference sequence).

This chain joins TRBV30 and TRBJ2-3; D is possibly TRBD1 or TRBD2 (6 bases each). From germline, CDR1 is GTSNPN and CDR2 SVGIG (reference sequence). The CDR3 covers 14 residues. Trimming shortened V by 0 bases and J by 4 bases, and 11 bases separated the two germline ends. The CDR3 region has the DNA TGTGCCTGGAGTGTACAGGGAGGCGCAGATACGCAGTATTTT. This encodes CAWSVQGGADTQYF. Drawing the rest from reference TRBV30 and TRBJ2-3, the complete variable domain is SQTIHQWPATLVQPVGSPLSLECTVEGTSNPNLYWYRQAAGRGLQLLFYSVGIGQISSEVPQNLSASRPQDRQFILSSKKLLLSDSGFYLCAWSVQGGADTQYFGPGTRLTVL.

The chain has TRBV29-1 and TRBJ2-2; 11 nucleotides align to TRBD1. With 6 bases clipped from V and 6 bases from J, the junction kept 6 bases outside the gene matches. The CDR3 length is 14 residues. Germline V gene lookup returns CDR1 SQVTM and CDR2 ANQGSEA. The CDR3 DNA follows: TGCAGCGTCTGGGACAGGGGGTTAGCCGGGGAGCTGTTTTTT. It encodes CSVWDRGLAGELFF.

The V call is TRBV19, the J call TRBJ1-6; 7 bases are shared with TRBD1. Trimming cost V 5 bases and J 9 bases; bases outside gene matches: 10. CDR3 size: 15 residues. CDR1 and CDR2 from the germline V gene are LNHDA and SQIVND (reference sequence). In nucleotides, the CDR3 is TGTGCCAGTAGTGCGTGGGACAGTTCTGTTTCACCCCTCCACTTT. Translation gives CASSAWDSSVSPLHF. The entire variable domain, with the rest obtained from reference TRBV19 and TRBJ1-6, is as follows: DGGITQSPKYLFRKEGQNVTLSCEQNLNHDAMYWYRQDPGQGLRLIYYSQIVNDFQKGDIAEGYSVSREKKESFPLTVTSAQKNPTAFYLCASSAWDSSVSPLHFGNGTRLTVT.

The chain is built from TRBV5-6 and TRBJ1-6; D gene ambiguous. Germline assignment: CDR1 SGHDT and CDR2 YYEEEE. The CDR3 consists of 13 residues. V was trimmed by 4 bases and J by 11 bases, leaving 13 bases between them. The CDR3 is CASSTGSNPPLHF. The CDR3 DNA reads as TGTGCCAGCAGCACGGGCAGTAACCCACCCCTCCACTTT.

A word on this clone: Different DNA sequences within this sample yield the same CDR3. This chain links TRBV20-1 with TRBJ2-3; D uncertain. The V gene lost 3 bases and the J gene lost 3 bases, with 1 base spanning the gap. This CDR3 region has 10 residues. The V gene's germline CDR1 is DFQATT and CDR2 SNEGSKA (reference sequence). The CDR3 region has the DNA TGCAGTGCTAGTACAGATACGCAGTATTTT. Translation gives CSASTDTQYF.

The chain combines TRBV4-3 with TRBJ1-1; 7 bases fit TRBD1. V lost 1 base and J lost 1; bases outside the gene matches: 6. Germline V CDR1 and CDR2: LGHNA, YSLEER. The CDR3 totals 16 residues. The CDR3 reads CASSQAVWDRNTEAFF. In DNA form, the CDR3 reads TGCGCCAGCAGCCAAGCCGTCTGGGACAGGAACACTGAAGCTTTCTTT.

This clone was observed a single time. The CDR3 region has the DNA TGCGCCAGCAGCTCAACTGACACAAAGGAGCTGTTTTTT. Its protein product is CASSSTDTKELFF. J is TRBJ2-2 and V is TRBV5-1; D gene ambiguous. CDR3 length: 13 residues. CDR1 is SGHRS and CDR2 is YFSETQ in the germline V gene. Trimming cost V 3 bases and J 10 bases, with 13 bases left between them.

The CDR3 sequence is CASSSGGARNQPQHF. Here the CDR3 DNA reads TGTGCCAGCAGCTCGGGGGGGGCACGCAATCAGCCCCAGCATTTT. This chain joins TRBV7-2 and TRBJ1-5, with D maybe TRBD1 (6 bases). This CDR3 region has 15 residues. Germline-derived CDR1 and CDR2 are SGHTA and FQGNSA. Trimming removed 4 bases at V and 2 bases at J, with 12 bases between.

This sequence joins TRBV19 and TRBJ1-5, with TRBD1 matching over 7 bases. The germline V gene has CDR1 LNHDA and CDR2 SQIVND (reference sequence). The CDR3 is 15 residues long. V lost 6 bases and J lost 1; bases outside the gene matches: 6. CDR3 amino acids: CASRPTGSSNQPQHF. CDR3 nucleotide sequence: TGTGCCAGTAGACCGACAGGGTCAAGCAATCAGCCCCAGCATTTT.